Listed below are T cell receptor beta chains from one sample, sequenced in a study of cytomegalovirus exposure and HLA in healthy donors. TCRdb's table, derived via immunoSEQ multiplex PCR, lists solely in-frame clones and lacks some. The sample has some 85,000 clones; roughly three quarters are singletons. The sample taken for sequencing was PBMCs. The origin of the receptors is a man aged 25-45 years in good health and CMV-seronegative. The CDR3 runs from the conserved cysteine through the conserved F or W. Each record gives: CDR3 protein, CDR3 DNA, J gene, D gene, V gene, clone size. D genes are given only for firm matches. Size is omitted from some rows. Given values are once, few, many or a class for expanded clones.

CDR3: CASRETGGRVNEKLFF
DNA: TGTGCCAGCAGAGAAACAGGGGGGCGAGTGAATGAAAAACTGTTTTTT
J: TRBJ1-4
D: TRBD1
V: TRBV6-6
size: NA

CDR3: CASSPADNSATNEKLFF
DNA: TGTGCCAGCTCACCGGCGGACAATTCTGCAACTAATGAAAAACTGTTTTTT
J: TRBJ1-4
D: NA
V: TRBV18
size: NA

CDR3: CASRWTGDEKLFF
DNA: TGTGCCAGCAGGTGGACAGGGGACGAAAAACTGTTTTTT
J: TRBJ1-4
D: TRBD1
V: TRBV5-6
size: NA

CDR3: CASSQDLVSLNTEAFF
DNA: TGCGCCAGCAGCCAAGATCTTGTTTCCCTGAACACTGAAGCTTTCTTT
J: TRBJ1-1
D: NA
V: TRBV4-1
size: NA

CDR3: CATSRDRGLPSYNEQFF
DNA: TGTGCCACCAGCAGAGACCGCGGACTGCCCTCCTACAATGAGCAGTTCTTC
J: TRBJ2-1
D: NA
V: TRBV15
size: NA

CDR3: CASSTGIGGYEQYF
DNA: TGTGCCAGCAGTACCGGGATTGGAGGGTACGAGCAGTACTTC
J: TRBJ2-7
D: NA
V: TRBV9
size: NA

CDR3: CASSVVTNTGELFF
DNA: TGTGCCAGCAGCGTAGTAACGAACACCGGGGAGCTGTTTTTT
J: TRBJ2-2
D: NA
V: TRBV9
size: NA

CDR3: CASSVDGQGNEKLFF
DNA: TGTGCCAGCAGCGTAGACGGGCAGGGTAATGAAAAACTGTTTTTT
J: TRBJ1-4
D: NA
V: TRBV9
size: NA

CDR3: CASSINRLAGGYF
DNA: TGTGCCAGCAGCATAAACAGACTAGCGGGAGGGTACTTC
J: TRBJ2-7
D: TRBD2
V: TRBV7-6
size: NA

CDR3: CATGGRLAVSSYEQYF
DNA: TGTGCCACGGGAGGGCGGCTAGCGGTAAGCTCCTACGAGCAGTACTTC
J: TRBJ2-7
D: TRBD2
V: TRBV28
size: NA

CDR3: CASSMGQGRTEAFF
DNA: TGTGCCAGTAGTATGGGACAGGGGCGCACTGAAGCTTTCTTT
J: TRBJ1-1
D: TRBD1
V: TRBV19
size: NA

CDR3: CASSEASWGDRAYNEQFF
DNA: TGTGCCAGCAGTGAAGCCTCCTGGGGGGACAGGGCTTACAATGAGCAGTTCTTC
J: TRBJ2-1
D: TRBD1
V: TRBV6-1
size: NA

CDR3: CASSRTSGEAYEQYF
DNA: TGTGCCAGCAGCCGGACTAGCGGGGAAGCCTACGAGCAGTACTTC
J: TRBJ2-7
D: TRBD2
V: TRBV7-9
size: NA

CDR3: CASSQDSTNSPLHF
DNA: TGCGCCAGCAGCCAGGACAGTACTAATTCACCCCTCCACTTT
J: TRBJ1-6
D: NA
V: TRBV4-3
size: NA

CDR3: CSVEVLGTLNTEAFF
DNA: TGCAGCGTTGAAGTTCTCGGGACATTGAACACTGAAGCTTTCTTT
J: TRBJ1-1
D: NA
V: TRBV29-1
size: once

CDR3: CASGRAGGRGEQFF
DNA: TGCGCCAGCGGCAGAGCGGGGGGGCGGGGTGAGCAGTTCTTC
J: TRBJ2-1
D: TRBD2
V: TRBV5-1
size: once

CDR3: CASSPGQGFYGYTF
DNA: TGTGCCAGCAGTCCGGGACAGGGCTTCTATGGCTACACCTTC
J: TRBJ1-2
D: TRBD1
V: TRBV28
size: few

CDR3: CASSLSSGTEAFF
DNA: TGTGCCAGCAGCTTATCTTCGGGTACTGAAGCTTTCTTT
J: TRBJ1-1
D: NA
V: TRBV11-2
size: once

CDR3: CSVTSGLTDTQYF
DNA: TGCAGTGTGACTAGCGGCCTCACAGATACGCAGTATTTT
J: TRBJ2-3
D: TRBD2
V: TRBV29-1
size: NA

CDR3: CASSESHRDQPQHF
DNA: TGTGCCAGCAGTGAATCGCACAGGGATCAGCCCCAGCATTTT
J: TRBJ1-5
D: NA
V: TRBV2
size: NA